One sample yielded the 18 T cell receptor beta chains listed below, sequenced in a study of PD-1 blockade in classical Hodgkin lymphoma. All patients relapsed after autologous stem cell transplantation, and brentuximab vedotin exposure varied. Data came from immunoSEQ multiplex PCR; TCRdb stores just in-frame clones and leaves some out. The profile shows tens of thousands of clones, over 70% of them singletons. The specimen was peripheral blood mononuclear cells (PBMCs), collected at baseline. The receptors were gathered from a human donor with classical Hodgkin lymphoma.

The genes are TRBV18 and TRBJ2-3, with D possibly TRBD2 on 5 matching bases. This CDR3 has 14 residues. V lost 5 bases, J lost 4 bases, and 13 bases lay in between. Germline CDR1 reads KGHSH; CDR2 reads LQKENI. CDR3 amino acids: CASSAGLRPDTQYF. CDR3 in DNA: TGTGCCAGCTCAGCGGGTCTTCGCCCAGATACGCAGTATTTT.

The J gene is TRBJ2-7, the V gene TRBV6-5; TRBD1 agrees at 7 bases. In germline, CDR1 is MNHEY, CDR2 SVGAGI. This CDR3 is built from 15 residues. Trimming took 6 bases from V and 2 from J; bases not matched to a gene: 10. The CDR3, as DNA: TGTGCCAGCAGGGGAACAGGGGATCCGCCCTACGAGCAGTACGTC. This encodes CASRGTGDPPYEQYV.

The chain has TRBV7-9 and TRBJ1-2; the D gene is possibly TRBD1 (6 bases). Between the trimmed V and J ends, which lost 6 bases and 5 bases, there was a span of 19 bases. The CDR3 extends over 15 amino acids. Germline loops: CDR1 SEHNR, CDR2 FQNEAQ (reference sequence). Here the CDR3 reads CASSTMVGQGYGYTF. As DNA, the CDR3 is TGTGCCAGCAGTACTATGGTGGGACAAGGATATGGCTACACCTTC.

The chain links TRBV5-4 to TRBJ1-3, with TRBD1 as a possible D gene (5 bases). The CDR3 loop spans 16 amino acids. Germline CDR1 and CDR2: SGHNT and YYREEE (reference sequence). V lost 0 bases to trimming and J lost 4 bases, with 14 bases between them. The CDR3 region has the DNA TGTGCCAGCAGCTTGGGCGGGGACTTTGGGGGAAACACCATATATTTT. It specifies CASSLGGDFGGNTIYF.

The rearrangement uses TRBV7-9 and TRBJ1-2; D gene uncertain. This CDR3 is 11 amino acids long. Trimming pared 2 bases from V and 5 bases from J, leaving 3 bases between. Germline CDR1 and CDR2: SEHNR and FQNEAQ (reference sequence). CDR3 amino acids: CASSLLYGYTF. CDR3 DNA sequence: TGTGCCAGCAGCTTACTGTATGGCTACACCTTC.

The CDR3 loop reads CASSDTGGSYEQYF. The CDR3 DNA reads as TGTGCCAGCAGTGATACAGGGGGCTCCTACGAGCAGTACTTC. V and J are TRBV6-1 and TRBJ2-7; TRBD1 aligns across 8 bases. CDR3 size: 14 residues. Unmatched junction bases numbered 1, after V lost 3 bases and J lost 0 bases. The germline V gene has CDR1 MNHNS and CDR2 SASEGT.

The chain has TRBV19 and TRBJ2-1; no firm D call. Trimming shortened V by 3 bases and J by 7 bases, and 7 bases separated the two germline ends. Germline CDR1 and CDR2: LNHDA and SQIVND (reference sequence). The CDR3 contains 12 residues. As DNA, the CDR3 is TGTGCCAGTAGTATCTGGGGTAATGAGCAGTTCTTC. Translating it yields CASSIWGNEQFF.

The CDR3 coding sequence is TGTGCCAGCCAGGGGGGACTAGCGCGAGGAAGGACCGGGGAGCTGTTTTTT. Amino acids: CASQGGLARGRTGELFF. J is TRBJ2-2 and V is TRBV11-1, with 10 nucleotides matching TRBD2. CDR1 is SGHAT and CDR2 is FQDESV in the germline V gene (reference sequence). The J segment lost 5 bases and the V segment lost 8 bases, leaving 14 bases of the junction unmatched. This CDR3 has 17 amino acids.

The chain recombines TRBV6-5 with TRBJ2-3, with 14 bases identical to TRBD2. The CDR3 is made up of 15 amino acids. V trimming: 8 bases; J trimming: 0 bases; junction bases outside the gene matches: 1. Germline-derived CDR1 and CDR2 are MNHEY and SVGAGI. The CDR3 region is CASRLAGGSTDTQYF. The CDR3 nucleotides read TGTGCCAGCCGACTAGCGGGAGGGAGCACAGATACGCAGTATTTT.

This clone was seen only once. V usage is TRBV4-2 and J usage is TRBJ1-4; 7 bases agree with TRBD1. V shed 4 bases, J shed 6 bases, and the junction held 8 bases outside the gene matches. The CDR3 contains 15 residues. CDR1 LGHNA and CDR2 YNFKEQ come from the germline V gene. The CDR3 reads CASSRFGTDDEKLFF. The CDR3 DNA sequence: TGTGCCAGCAGCCGATTTGGGACAGATGATGAAAAACTGTTTTTT.

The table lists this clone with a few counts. CDR3: CASSPLQANYGYTF. In DNA, the CDR3 is TGTGCCAGCTCACCACTGCAGGCTAACTATGGCTACACCTTC. V usage is TRBV18 and J usage is TRBJ1-2; D gene unclear. Germline CDR1 and CDR2: KGHSH and LQKENI. The CDR3 length is 14 residues. Trimming removed 1 base from V and 0 bases from J, with 6 bases in between.

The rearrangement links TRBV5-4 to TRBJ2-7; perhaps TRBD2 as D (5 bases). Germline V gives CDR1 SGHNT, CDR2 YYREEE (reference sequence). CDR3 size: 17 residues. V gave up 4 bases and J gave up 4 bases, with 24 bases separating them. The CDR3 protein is CASSHLGEGSSWYEQYF. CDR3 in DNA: TGTGCCAGCAGCCACCTGGGTGAGGGTTCCTCGTGGTACGAGCAGTACTTC.

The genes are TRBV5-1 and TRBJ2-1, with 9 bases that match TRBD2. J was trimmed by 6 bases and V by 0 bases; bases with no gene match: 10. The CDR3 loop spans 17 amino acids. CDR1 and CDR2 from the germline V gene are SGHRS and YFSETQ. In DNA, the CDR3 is TGCGCCAGCAGCTTGGCCCGATTGCGGGAGGGCGTCAATGAGCAGTTCTTC. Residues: CASSLARLREGVNEQFF. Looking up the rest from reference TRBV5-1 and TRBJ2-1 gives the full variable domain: KAGVTQTPRYLIKTRGQQVTLSCSPISGHRSVSWYQQTPGQGLQFLFEYFSETQRNKGNFPGRFSGRQFSNSRSEMNVSTLELGDSALYLCASSLARLREGVNEQFFGPGTRLTVL.

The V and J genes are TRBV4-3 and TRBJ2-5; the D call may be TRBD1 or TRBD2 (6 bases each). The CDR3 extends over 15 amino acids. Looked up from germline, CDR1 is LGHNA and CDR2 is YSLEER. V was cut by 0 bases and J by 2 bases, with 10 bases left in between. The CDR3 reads CASSQEQGRQETQYF. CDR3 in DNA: TGCGCCAGCAGCCAAGAGCAGGGGAGGCAAGAGACCCAGTACTTC.

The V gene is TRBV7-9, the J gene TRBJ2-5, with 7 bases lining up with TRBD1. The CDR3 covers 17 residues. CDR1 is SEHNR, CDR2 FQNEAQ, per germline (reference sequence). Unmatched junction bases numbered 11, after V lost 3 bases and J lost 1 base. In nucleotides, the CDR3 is TGTGCCAGCAGCTTGTCAAACTACAGGACAGGCCAAGAGACCCAGTACTTC. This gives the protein CASSLSNYRTGQETQYF.

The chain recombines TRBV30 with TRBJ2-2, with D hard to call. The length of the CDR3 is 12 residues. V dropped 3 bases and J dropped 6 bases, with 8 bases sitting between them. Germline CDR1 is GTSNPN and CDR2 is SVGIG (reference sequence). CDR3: CAWSRISGELFF. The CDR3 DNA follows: TGTGCCTGGAGCCGGATCTCCGGGGAGCTGTTTTTT.

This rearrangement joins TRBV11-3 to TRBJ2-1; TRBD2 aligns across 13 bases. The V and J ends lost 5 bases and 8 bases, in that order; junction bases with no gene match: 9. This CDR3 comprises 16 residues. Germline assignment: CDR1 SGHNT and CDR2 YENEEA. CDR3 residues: CASSRGGTSGIDEQFF. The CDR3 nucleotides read TGTGCCAGCAGCCGCGGGGGGACTAGCGGGATCGATGAGCAGTTCTTC.

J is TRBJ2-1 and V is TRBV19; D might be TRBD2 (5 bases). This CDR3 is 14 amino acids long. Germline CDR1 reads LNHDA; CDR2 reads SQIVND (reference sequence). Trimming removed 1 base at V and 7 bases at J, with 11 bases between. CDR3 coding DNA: TGTGCCAGTAGTATAGTACTGGACTTGAATGAGCAGTTCTTC. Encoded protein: CASSIVLDLNEQFF.